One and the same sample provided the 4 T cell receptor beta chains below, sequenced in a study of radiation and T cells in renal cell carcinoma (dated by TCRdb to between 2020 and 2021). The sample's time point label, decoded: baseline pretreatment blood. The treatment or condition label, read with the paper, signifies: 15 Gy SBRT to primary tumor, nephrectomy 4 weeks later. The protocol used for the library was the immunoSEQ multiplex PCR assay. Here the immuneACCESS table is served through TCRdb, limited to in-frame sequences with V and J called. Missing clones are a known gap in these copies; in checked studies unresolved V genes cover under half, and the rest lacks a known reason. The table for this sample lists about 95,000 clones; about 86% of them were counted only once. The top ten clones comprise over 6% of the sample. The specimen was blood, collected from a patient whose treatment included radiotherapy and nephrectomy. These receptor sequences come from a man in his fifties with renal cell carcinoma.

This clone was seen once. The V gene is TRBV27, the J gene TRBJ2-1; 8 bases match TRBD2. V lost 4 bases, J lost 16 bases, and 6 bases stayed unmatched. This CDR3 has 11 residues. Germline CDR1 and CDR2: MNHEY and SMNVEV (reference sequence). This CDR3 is CASSSQREFFF. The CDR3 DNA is TGTGCCAGCAGTTCCCAGCGGGAGTTTTTCTTC.

The CDR3 region has the DNA TGTGCCAGCAGAAGAGGGTTAGGTCAGCCCCAGCATTTT. This gives the protein CASRRGLGQPQHF. The chain links TRBV6-1 to TRBJ1-5; D is ambiguous. The germline V gene encodes CDR1 MNHNS and CDR2 SASEGT. With 6 bases removed from V and 6 bases from J, the gap between germline ends came to 12 bases. The CDR3 contains 13 residues.

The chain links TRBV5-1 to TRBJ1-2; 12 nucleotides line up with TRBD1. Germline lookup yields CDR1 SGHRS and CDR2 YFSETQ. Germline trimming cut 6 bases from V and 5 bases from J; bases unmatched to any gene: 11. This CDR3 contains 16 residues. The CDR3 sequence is CASMDTGTGGSYGYTF. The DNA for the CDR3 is TGCGCCAGCATGGACACCGGGACAGGGGGCTCATATGGCTACACCTTC.

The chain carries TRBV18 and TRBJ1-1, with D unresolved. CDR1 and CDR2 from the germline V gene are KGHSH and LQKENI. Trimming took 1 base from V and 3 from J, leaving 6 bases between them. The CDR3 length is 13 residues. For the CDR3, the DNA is TGTGCCAGCTCACCACATGAGGACACTGAAGCTTTCTTT. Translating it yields CASSPHEDTEAFF.